Listed below are T cell receptor beta chains from one sample, sequenced in a study of cytotoxic CD8 clonotypes in ibrutinib-treated CLL. Repertoires were generated with immunoSEQ multiplex PCR, while TCRdb's copy carries only in-frame clones and drops some. The table includes around 70,000 clones, 90% detected once. The sample was PBMCs, taken after 12 months of ibrutinib treatment. The receptors derive from a human donor with chronic lymphocytic leukemia. CDR3s leave out the opening cysteine and the closing phenylalanine or tryptophan.

v_call cdr3_length cdr3_aa
TRBV30 11 ANLTGPNYGYT
TRBV9 12 ASSPGLASYEQY
TRBV19 13 ASSTTSGGSYEQY
TRBV27 14 ASSFSGRGNTGELF
TRBV19 15 ASSILSSGGRGETQY
TRBV10-2 12 ASSQLGQHNEQF
TRBV11-3 9 ASGEMETQY
TRBV6-5 11 ASSYISIYEQY
TRBV5-4 14 ASSLGTPSLLAEQY
TRBV14 13 ASSLLGGHSYGYT
TRBV6-5 13 ASKRLAGISYEQY
TRBV6-5 13 ASMVAGIAWYEQY
TRBV30 12 VWGEGAGAKGYT
TRBV4-1 14 ASSQETQYFSYEQY
TRBV4-1 13 ASSQDVTGKSEQF
TRBV7-2 14 ASSLVGTRGAGELF
TRBV6-4 17 ASSLLGLAGGRALDEQF
TRBV27 15 ASSLWGLAGGTGELF
TRBV15 14 ATSRAVLASGETQY
TRBV7-2 14 ASSLGTTGLRSEQY
TRBV27 13 ASSLRPGQNTEAF
TRBV10-1 11 ASSAGTYNEQF
TRBV10-1 12 ASSDGMTNEKLF
TRBV7-9 12 ASKSADRGDTQY
TRBV9 12 ASSVGGRSYEQY
TRBV25-1 12 ASSDSGTTDTQY
TRBV5-1 13 ASSLGLAGVDEQF
TRBV5-1 11 ASSLRGFNEAF
TRBV10-1 10 ASSDPGYEQY
TRBV4-1 14 ASSARPGQTNQPQH
TRBV5-6 12 ASSQGVSSYEQY
TRBV5-1 13 ASSSAGTHTDTQY
TRBV28 11 ASRGTGGHEQY
TRBV5-4 11 ASSLDRGYEQY
TRBV7-2 12 ASSLGGRNYEQY
TRBV6-5 14 ASSYSGLVQLHGYT
TRBV30 12 AWSVQGGGTEAF
TRBV27 12 ASKGLAGIREQF
TRBV7-3 11 ASSLMVGTEAF
TRBV6-1 11 ASSRSGYNEQF
TRBV4-2 14 ASSQVGTSGDQPQH
TRBV28 11 ASSLLIYNEQF
TRBV7-7 13 ASSLAPTHYNEQF
TRBV18 19 ASSPPSTERNLLSGANVLT